These 11 T cell receptor beta chains came from one sample sequenced in a study of T cell responses to AZD1222 COVID-19 vaccine. Sequenced by immunoSEQ multiplex PCR; TCRdb stores in-frame clones only, minus some. The table shows around 160,000 clones, with around 86% occurring only once. This sample comprised peripheral blood, obtained on day 0 of MenACWY control vaccination. These receptors were obtained from an adult in good health.

The chain couples TRBV13 to TRBJ2-5; D is unclear. Germline CDR1 and CDR2: PRHDT and FYEKMQ (reference sequence). Trimming cost V 2 bases and J 4 bases, with 5 bases left between them. CDR3 length: 12 residues. Here the CDR3 DNA reads TGTGCCAGCAGCTTAATTGGAGAGACCCAGTACTTC. It translates to CASSLIGETQYF.

CDR3 DNA sequence: TGTGCCAGCAACCCTCAGCAGGGCGGCTACGAGCAGTACGTC. Translated, it gives CASNPQQGGYEQYV. The J gene is TRBJ2-7, the V gene TRBV9; a possible D gene is TRBD1 (5 bases). The CDR3 length is 14 residues. V lost 6 bases to trimming and J lost 3 bases, with 16 bases between them. The germline CDR1 and CDR2 sequences are SGDLS and YYNGEE.

The sample holds a few counts of this clone. The chain combines TRBV28 with TRBJ2-2, with D possibly matching TRBD1 (6 bases). CDR1 and CDR2 from the germline V gene are MDHEN and SYDVKM. The CDR3 is 16 amino acids. V was trimmed by 6 bases and J by 5 bases, leaving 19 bases between them. For the CDR3, the DNA is TGTGCCAGCAGCCATCAAAACAGGGTAGTGACCGGGGAGCTGTTTTTT. Translated, it gives CASSHQNRVVTGELFF.

The rearrangement links TRBV6-2 or TRBV6-3 to TRBJ2-5; 9 bases line up with TRBD2. Losses at the gene ends were 2 bases for V and 3 bases for J; bases not matched to a gene: 1. The germline CDR1 and CDR2 sequences are MNHEY and SVGEGT. CDR3 length equals 14 residues. The CDR3 DNA reads TGTGCCAGCAGTTACCAGCGGGGGGAAGAGACCCAGTACTTC. Translation: CASSYQRGEETQYF.

The chain recombines TRBV7-2 with TRBJ2-5; the match to TRBD2 covers 8 bases. The length of the CDR3 is 14 residues. V dropped 5 bases and J dropped 5; count of bases not matched to a gene: 7. Germline V gene lookup returns CDR1 SGHTA and CDR2 FQGNSA. The CDR3 DNA sequence: TGTGCCAGCAGCCGCCCCTCGGGAGGGGAGACCCAGTACTTC. Translating it yields CASSRPSGGETQYF.

This chain connects TRBV7-8 to TRBJ1-2, with D uncertain. The germline V and J ends were trimmed by 2 bases and 2 bases, with 6 bases remaining between them. Germline V gives CDR1 SGHVS, CDR2 FQNEAQ. The CDR3 is 13 residues long. CDR3 region: CASSLTENYGYTF. The CDR3 bases are TGTGCCAGCAGCTTAACCGAGAACTATGGCTACACCTTC.

The V gene is TRBV9, the J gene TRBJ2-5, with 7 bases aligning to TRBD2. Germline V gives CDR1 SGDLS, CDR2 YYNGEE. This CDR3 contains 15 residues. Germline trimming cut 4 bases from V and 4 bases from J; bases unmatched to any gene: 10. CDR3 nucleotide sequence: TGTGCCAGCAGCCTAGGGACCAAGCGGGGAGAGACCCAGTACTTC. It yields the protein CASSLGTKRGETQYF. Together with reference TRBV9 and TRBJ2-5, the CDR3 gives the full variable domain: DSGVTQTPKHLITATGQRVTLRCSPRSGDLSVYWYQQSLDQGLQFLIQYYNGEERAKGNILERFSAQQFPDLHSELNLSSLELGDSALYFCASSLGTKRGETQYFGPGTRLLVL.

This clone was seen only once. The rearrangement joins TRBV5-1 to TRBJ1-1; 11 bases fit TRBD1. V lost 4 bases and J lost 6; bases outside the gene matches: 11. The CDR3 runs to 16 residues. Germline CDR1 is SGHRS and CDR2 is YFSETQ. The CDR3 reads CASSGIGTGGFAEAFF. CDR3 DNA sequence: TGCGCCAGCAGCGGGATTGGGACAGGGGGTTTCGCTGAAGCTTTCTTT.

This clone was seen only once. This chain connects TRBV13 to TRBJ1-1; 10 bases are a match to TRBD1. The germline V gene encodes CDR1 PRHDT and CDR2 FYEKMQ (reference sequence). The CDR3 contains 16 residues. V lost 5 bases to trimming and J lost 6 bases; unmatched junction nucleotides: 12. Here the CDR3 reads CASSGEPGQGIAEAFF. The CDR3 DNA reads TGTGCCAGCAGCGGAGAACCGGGACAGGGGATCGCTGAAGCTTTCTTT.

This clone was seen a single time. The chain is built from TRBV4-1 and TRBJ1-4; no definite D call. The CDR3 has 16 residues. Germline V gene lookup returns CDR1 MGHRA and CDR2 YSYEKL. V dropped 0 bases and J dropped 2 bases, with 10 bases sitting between them. CDR3 bases: TGCGCCAGCAGCCAAGATTTGGCAACCACTAATGAAAAACTGTTTTTT. Amino acid sequence: CASSQDLATTNEKLFF.

The gene calls are TRBV29-1 and TRBJ1-2, with TRBD1 matching over 7 bases. The CDR3 is made up of 15 amino acids. Germline CDR1 reads SQVTM; CDR2 reads ANQGSEA. V shed 7 bases, J shed 2 bases, and the junction held 13 bases outside the gene matches. Written as DNA, the CDR3 is TGCAGCGACGGCACAGGGGAGAGGCCGAACTATGGCTACACCTTC. Its protein product is CSDGTGERPNYGYTF.